The sequence of this TCR beta chain was determined in a study of regulatory T cells in long-lasting Graves disease. Investigators prepared the TCR beta libraries by applying iRepertoire HTBI primers and Arm-PCR of CDR3 regions. MiXCR, run by TCRdb on the multiplex PCR reads, gives a single entry per CDR3 protein. The table lists approximately 560,000 distinct CDR3 sequences, about 16% of them singletons. CDR1 is SGHTA, CDR2 FQGNSA, per germline. The CDR3 is made up of 19 amino acids. Trimming cost V 4 bases and J 6 bases; bases outside gene matches: 19. Time point given: newly diagnosed GD, antithyroid drugs for less than 3 months. PBMC RNA was the source of the TCR library. In this sample, this clonotype turned up a few times. The data also belong to a second study, concerning T cells in Graves' hyperthyroidism and ophthalmopathy. In that study: The diagnoses drew upon clinical symptoms, serum thyroxine and TRAb, thyroid ultrasound and orbital computed tomography.

This sequence joins TRBV7-2 and TRBJ2-1; 9 bases are shared with TRBD1. The receptor's source is a man between 18 and 29 years old with Graves disease. This material consisted of peripheral blood mononuclear cells (PBMCs), taken at new diagnosis, from a patient treated with antithyroid drugs. CDR3 DNA sequence: TGTGCCAGCAGCTCGGATGGGGGACAGGGACAATCATTTTGCAATGAGCAGTTCTTC. It specifies CASSSDGGQGQSFCNEQFF.